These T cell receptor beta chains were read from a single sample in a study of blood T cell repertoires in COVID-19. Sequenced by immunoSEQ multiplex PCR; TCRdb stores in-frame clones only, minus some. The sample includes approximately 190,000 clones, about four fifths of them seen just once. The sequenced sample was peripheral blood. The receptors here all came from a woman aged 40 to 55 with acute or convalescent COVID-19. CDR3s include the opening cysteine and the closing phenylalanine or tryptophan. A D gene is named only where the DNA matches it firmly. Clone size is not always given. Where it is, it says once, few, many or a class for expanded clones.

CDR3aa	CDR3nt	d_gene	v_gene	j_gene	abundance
CASSAEGTSGTYEQFF	TGTGCCAGCAGTGCTGAAGGGACTAGCGGTACCTATGAGCAGTTCTTC	TRBD2	TRBV6-1	TRBJ2-1	NA
CASSIRSGSGNEQFF	TGTGCCAGTAGTATAAGGAGCGGGAGTGGGAATGAGCAGTTCTTC	TRBD2	TRBV19	TRBJ2-1	NA
CASSYLSAGEKLFF	TGTGCCAGCAGTTACCTCTCGGCGGGGGAAAAACTGTTTTTT	NA	TRBV6-6	TRBJ1-4	many
CASRTEMTLYEQYF	TGTGCCAGCAGGACGGAGATGACGCTCTACGAGCAGTACTTC	NA	TRBV21-1	TRBJ2-7	NA
CTSSPRRGAPRLEKLFF	TGCACCAGCAGCCCACGGAGGGGCGCACCCCGCCTTGAAAAACTGTTTTTT	NA	TRBV1	TRBJ1-4	NA
CASSSGLVNEQFF	TGTGCCAGCAGTTCCGGACTGGTTAATGAGCAGTTCTTC	NA	TRBV27	TRBJ2-1	NA
CASSPRYVRANYGYTF	TGTGCCAGCAGCCCTCGATATGTGCGTGCGAACTATGGCTACACCTTC	NA	TRBV7-9	TRBJ1-2	NA
CASGGASYNEQFF	TGTGCCAGCGGGGGGGCCTCCTACAATGAGCAGTTCTTC	NA	TRBV5-4	TRBJ2-1	NA
CASSLAVTGETQYF	TGCGCCAGCAGCTTGGCTGTCACCGGAGAGACCCAGTACTTC	NA	TRBV5-1	TRBJ2-5	NA
CASSRGTGGEKLFF	TGTGCCAGCAGCCGGGGGACAGGGGGTGAAAAACTGTTTTTT	TRBD1	TRBV28	TRBJ1-4	NA
CASSRVQGGQPQHF	TGTGCCAGCAGCCGAGTACAGGGCGGGCAGCCCCAGCATTTT	NA	TRBV3-1/TRBV3-2	TRBJ1-5	NA
CAWGTAGGTPLHF	TGTGCCTGGGGGACAGCGGGCGGGACACCCCTCCACTTT	TRBD1	TRBV6-4	TRBJ1-6	NA
CASSHGHLGETQYF	TGTGCTAGCAGCCACGGACACTTAGGGGAGACCCAGTACTTC	NA	TRBV7-7	TRBJ2-5	NA
CASSLAGRRDEQYF	TGTGCCAGCAGCTTAGCGGGGCGCAGGGACGAGCAGTACTTC	NA	TRBV7-9	TRBJ2-7	NA
CASSPLVASGRSTTRYEQYF	TGTGCCAGCTCACCACTGGTGGCTAGCGGGAGGTCGACAACTCGGTACGAGCAGTACTTC	TRBD2	TRBV18	TRBJ2-7	NA
CASSPVPILAGVHNEQFF	TGTGCCAGCAGTCCCGTCCCCATTCTAGCGGGGGTGCACAATGAGCAGTTCTTC	TRBD2	TRBV28	TRBJ2-1	NA
CASSVLGAGIKYF	TGCGCCAGCAGCGTCCTAGGGGCGGGGATCAAGTATTTT	NA	TRBV4-1	TRBJ2-3	NA
CASNTGSRSNQPQHF	TGTGCCAGTAATACAGGGTCGAGAAGCAATCAGCCCCAGCATTTT	NA	TRBV19	TRBJ1-5	NA
CASSQSVEAGASSYNEQFF	TGCGCCAGCAGTCAATCGGTGGAAGCGGGAGCAAGCTCCTACAATGAGCAGTTCTTC	TRBD2	TRBV23-1	TRBJ2-1	NA
CASSWGGPNTGELFF	TGTGCCAGCAGCTGGGGGGGGCCGAACACCGGGGAGCTGTTTTTT	NA	TRBV6-6	TRBJ2-2	NA
CASSYSMGGGYNEQFF	TGTGCCAGCAGTTACTCTATGGGAGGCGGCTACAATGAGCAGTTCTTC	NA	TRBV6-2/TRBV6-3	TRBJ2-1	NA
CASSLRAGNYGYTF	TGTGCCAGCAGCTTGCGAGCGGGAAACTATGGCTACACCTTC	NA	TRBV5-8	TRBJ1-2	NA
CASSFTSRYTEAFF	TGTGCCAGCAGTTTTACCTCGAGGTACACTGAAGCTTTCTTT	NA	TRBV28	TRBJ1-1	NA
CASSQPYSGGAGEQFF	TGTGCCAGCAGTCAGCCCTATAGCGGGGGGGCCGGTGAGCAGTTCTTC	TRBD2	TRBV2	TRBJ2-1	NA
CASSLTSGSYEQYF	TGTGCCAGCAGTCTGACTAGCGGTTCCTACGAGCAGTACTTC	TRBD2	TRBV6-5	TRBJ2-7	NA
CASTKMGGQQAFF	TGTGCCAGTACCAAAATGGGGGGACAGCAAGCTTTCTTT	TRBD1	TRBV19	TRBJ1-1	NA
CASSSGTGAGHGYTF	TGTGCCAGCAGCTCCGGTACTGGCGCAGGCCATGGCTACACCTTC	NA	TRBV7-2	TRBJ1-2	NA
CASSLYGTQYF	TGTGCCAGCAGCCTTTACGGGACCCAGTACTTC	NA	TRBV3-1/TRBV3-2	TRBJ2-5	NA
CASSLWQGSGYTF	TGTGCCAGCAGCTTGTGGCAGGGTTCAGGCTACACCTTC	NA	TRBV5-4	TRBJ1-2	NA
CASRSDSPYEQYF	TGTGCCAGCAGATCCGACAGTCCCTACGAGCAGTACTTC	NA	TRBV27	TRBJ2-7	NA
CASEQGYSNQPQHF	TGTGCCAGCGAACAGGGTTATAGCAATCAGCCCCAGCATTTT	NA	TRBV3-1/TRBV3-2	TRBJ1-5	NA
CASSVSQAHSYEQYF	TGTGCCAGCAGCGTGAGTCAGGCCCACTCCTACGAGCAGTACTTC	NA	TRBV9	TRBJ2-7	NA
CASSQATRGTNEKLFF	TGCGCCAGCAGCCAAGCGACGAGGGGGACTAATGAAAAACTGTTTTTT	NA	TRBV4-1	TRBJ1-4	NA
CASRQVSSYNSPLHF	TGTGCCAGCAGACAAGTAAGCTCCTATAATTCACCCCTCCACTTT	NA	TRBV27	TRBJ1-6	NA
CASSENIGGPTEAFF	TGTGCCAGCAGCGAGAACATTGGGGGCCCCACTGAAGCTTTCTTT	NA	TRBV11-2	TRBJ1-1	few
CASAESSYNEQFF	TGTGCCAGCGCGGAGAGCTCCTACAATGAGCAGTTCTTC	NA	TRBV11-2	TRBJ2-1	NA
CAIRTTSGSSYNEQFF	TGTGCCATCAGGACGACTAGCGGAAGCTCCTACAATGAGCAGTTCTTC	TRBD2	TRBV10-3	TRBJ2-1	NA
CASSFQGQNNSPLHF	TGCGCCAGCAGCTTCCAGGGCCAGAATAATTCACCCCTCCACTTT	NA	TRBV5-1	TRBJ1-6	NA
CASSFPGLAGGPFF	TGTGCCAGTAGTTTCCCGGGACTAGCGGGGGGGCCGTTCTTC	TRBD2	TRBV19	TRBJ2-1	NA
CASSLSGVEQYF	TGTGCCAGCAGCCTATCGGGGGTCGAGCAGTACTTC	NA	TRBV7-9	TRBJ2-7	NA
CASSDTGTGADTQYF	TGTGCCAGCAGTGACACCGGGACAGGGGCAGATACGCAGTATTTT	TRBD1	TRBV2	TRBJ2-3	NA
CAWTTGFNEKLFF	TGTGCCTGGACGACAGGGTTTAATGAAAAACTGTTTTTT	TRBD1	TRBV30	TRBJ1-4	NA
CASSPSDSTIYF	TGTGCCAGTAGTCCTTCCGACAGTACCATATATTTT	NA	TRBV19	TRBJ1-3	NA
CASTRDRENTEAFF	TGTGCCAGCACCCGGGACAGGGAGAACACTGAAGCTTTCTTT	TRBD1	TRBV19	TRBJ1-1	NA